The sequence of this TCR beta chain was determined in a study of PD-1 blockade in classical Hodgkin lymphoma. The ends were cut back, 3 bases at V and 4 bases at J, with 13 bases in the middle. The germline V gene encodes CDR1 SGHRS and CDR2 YFSETQ. The CDR3 totals 14 residues. Study conclusions and caveats: Nothing has yet pinned down what causes the repertoire differences, possibly disease activity or prior therapy. Healthy donors were reported to have higher baseline TCR diversity than newly diagnosed patients. Complete responders had baseline diversity similar to newly diagnosed patients. It was CD4+ TCR diversity, not CD8+, that rose significantly by C4D1.

Method: immunoSEQ multiplex PCR; TCRdb's copy keeps in-frame clones and lacks some. The sample includes some 84,000 clones, under 90% seen only once; the top ten take 22%. To note about this clone: No antigen is known for it.

After autologous stem cell transplantation all patients relapsed, and prior brentuximab vedotin exposure differed between cohorts. The sample consisted of peripheral blood mononuclear cells (PBMCs), taken at baseline. J is TRBJ2-5 and V is TRBV5-1, with unresolved D. The TCR comes from a human donor with classical Hodgkin lymphoma. The DNA for the CDR3 is TGCGCCAGCAGCTCGGGTCCCCGTCCAGAGACCCAGTACTTC. Protein sequence: CASSSGPRPETQYF. Looking up the rest from reference TRBV5-1 and TRBJ2-5 gives the full variable domain: KAGVTQTPRYLIKTRGQQVTLSCSPISGHRSVSWYQQTPGQGLQFLFEYFSETQRNKGNFPGRFSGRQFSNSRSEMNVSTLELGDSALYLCASSSGPRPETQYFGPGTRLLVL.